These 20 T cell receptor beta chains were sequenced from one sample in a study of cytomegalovirus exposure and HLA in healthy donors. Vbeta (60) and Jbeta (13) primers were used in the PCR. Sequencing was performed with immunoSEQ multiplex PCR; in TCRdb, only in-frame clones are kept and a portion is missing. The sample includes tens of thousands of clones, about three quarters of them seen just once. Sequencing was carried out using PBMCs. The receptors originated from a woman between 40 and 55 years old in good health and CMV-seropositive.

The J gene is TRBJ1-2, the V gene TRBV18, with 7 nucleotides matching TRBD1. CDR1 and CDR2 (germline): KGHSH, LQKENI. Unmatched junction bases numbered 7, after V lost 3 bases and J lost 0 bases. This CDR3 is built from 16 residues. In nucleotides, the CDR3 is TGTGCCAGCTCACCCCGGGACAGTACGTCTAACTATGGCTACACCTTC. It yields the protein CASSPRDSTSNYGYTF.

This chain joins TRBV4-1 and TRBJ2-1; possibly TRBD2 for D (6 bases). The CDR3 is 15 amino acids. Trimming shortened V by 1 base and J by 2 bases, and 9 bases separated the two germline ends. In germline, CDR1 is MGHRA, CDR2 YSYEKL. This chain's CDR3 is CASSQASGPYNEQFF. CDR3 bases: TGCGCCAGCAGCCAAGCCAGCGGGCCCTACAATGAGCAGTTCTTC.

This rearrangement joins TRBV28 to TRBJ1-1; 8 bases match TRBD1. The V segment lost 3 bases and the J segment 4 bases; nucleotides outside the gene matches: 4. The CDR3 length is 14 residues. Per the germline V gene, CDR1 is MDHEN and CDR2 is SYDVKM. CDR3 sequence: CASSLTTGVTEAFF. CDR3 bases: TGTGCCAGCAGTTTGACGACAGGGGTCACTGAAGCTTTCTTT.

This chain uses TRBV4-3 with TRBJ2-7; 10 nucleotides match TRBD2. Per the germline V gene, CDR1 is LGHNA and CDR2 is YSLEER. The CDR3 loop spans 14 amino acids. After removal of 5 bases from V and 3 bases from J, the junction contained 4 bases not matched to a gene. This chain's CDR3 is CASSSLAGDYEQYF. The CDR3 bases are TGCGCCAGCAGCTCTCTAGCGGGAGACTACGAGCAGTACTTC.

This chain uses TRBV27 with TRBJ2-7; 13 bases map to TRBD2. Per germline, CDR1 MNHEY and CDR2 SMNVEV (reference sequence). The CDR3 sequence is 16 residues long. The J segment lost 4 bases and the V segment lost 2 bases, leaving 5 bases of the junction unmatched. The CDR3 sequence: CASSLGLAGVTYEQYF. The CDR3 DNA reads as TGTGCCAGCAGTTTAGGACTAGCGGGAGTCACATACGAGCAGTACTTC.

The V and J genes are TRBV19 and TRBJ2-5; 12 bases agree with TRBD2. Germline trimming cut 1 base from V and 5 bases from J; bases unmatched to any gene: 5. Germline-derived CDR1 and CDR2 are LNHDA and SQIVND (reference sequence). The CDR3 length is 16 residues. CDR3 nucleotide sequence: TGTGCCAGTAGTATAGTACTAGCGGGAGGCTTGGAGACCCAGTACTTC. This translates into CASSIVLAGGLETQYF.

The chain links TRBV7-9 to TRBJ1-3; unclear D gene. Deletions cut 3 bases from V and 1 base from J, with 10 bases between. The CDR3 consists of 15 residues. Per germline, CDR1 SEHNR and CDR2 FQNEAQ (reference sequence). DNA of the CDR3: TGTGCCAGCAGCTTGGTTTGGACTTCTGGAAACACCATATATTTT. It yields the protein CASSLVWTSGNTIYF.

The chain carries TRBV5-4 and TRBJ2-7; 9 positions agree with TRBD1. Germline V gene data show CDR1 as SGHNT and CDR2 as YYREEE (reference sequence). The CDR3 has 14 amino acids. V lost 2 bases and J lost 3; bases outside the gene matches: 3. CDR3 nucleotides: TGTGCCAGCAGCTTAGGGACAGGGATCTACGAGCAGTACTTC. Its protein product is CASSLGTGIYEQYF.

The gene calls are TRBV2 and TRBJ2-7; possibly TRBD2 for D (6 bases). The germline V gene has CDR1 SNHLY and CDR2 FYNNEI. Trimming took off 7 bases at V and 2 bases at J, with 18 bases between the two ends. The CDR3 runs 15 residues. The CDR3 bases are TGTGCCAGCACGAGTGTAGGCGGGATTACCTACGAGCAGTACTTC. Its protein product is CASTSVGGITYEQYF.

The chain employs TRBV9 and TRBJ2-1; TRBD2 agrees at 10 bases. With V trimmed by 4 bases and J by 0 bases, 7 bases remained unmatched. The length of the CDR3 is 17 residues. Germline CDR1 is SGDLS and CDR2 is YYNGEE. As DNA, the CDR3 is TGTGCCAGCAGCCCAACTAGCGGGGATCACTCCTACAATGAGCAGTTCTTC. Protein: CASSPTSGDHSYNEQFF.

This rearrangement joins TRBV30 to TRBJ2-4; 8 bases line up with TRBD2. After removal of 4 bases from V and 1 base from J, the junction contained 9 bases not matched to a gene. This CDR3 has 16 amino acids. CDR1 and CDR2 (germline): GTSNPN, SVGIG (reference sequence). CDR3 sequence (DNA): TGTGCCTGGATTCCCGTCGGGGGGGCCGCCAAAAACATTCAGTACTTC. It yields the protein CAWIPVGGAAKNIQYF.

This chain uses TRBV5-1 with TRBJ2-2, with D maybe TRBD1 (6 bases). Germline loops: CDR1 SGHRS, CDR2 YFSETQ. This CDR3 spans 15 amino acids. The ends were cut back, 7 bases at V and 0 bases at J, with 13 bases in the middle. CDR3 sequence: CASVGGQPNTGELFF. The CDR3 nucleotides read TGCGCCAGCGTGGGTGGACAGCCGAACACCGGGGAGCTGTTTTTT.

This chain connects TRBV19 to TRBJ2-1; 10 nucleotides line up with TRBD1. CDR3 size: 15 residues. V was pared by 5 bases and J by 7 bases, with 8 bases of the junction left unmatched. CDR1 is LNHDA and CDR2 is SQIVND in the germline V gene (reference sequence). The CDR3 DNA is TGTGCCAGTAGTTCCCGACAGGGGGCGCATAATGAGCAGTTCTTC. Translated, it gives CASSSRQGAHNEQFF.

The chain employs TRBV18 and TRBJ2-1; no reliable D call. Between the trimmed V and J ends, which lost 3 bases and 7 bases, there was a span of 13 bases. Looked up from germline, CDR1 is KGHSH and CDR2 is LQKENI. The CDR3 runs to 14 residues. The CDR3 bases are TGTGCCAGCTCACCCCGTACTCTTTTGAATGAGCAGTTCTTC. Amino acid sequence: CASSPRTLLNEQFF.

The chain couples TRBV2 to TRBJ2-5; 10 positions match TRBD2. The V gene end was trimmed by 1 base and the J gene end by 5 bases; junction bases not matched to a gene: 4. The CDR3 spans 15 residues. Germline V CDR1 and CDR2: SNHLY, FYNNEI. CDR3 region: CASSEGLAGHETQYF. The CDR3 DNA follows: TGTGCCAGCAGTGAAGGACTAGCGGGCCATGAGACCCAGTACTTC.

The chain links TRBV7-3 to TRBJ2-3; 8 nucleotides align to TRBD2. Trimming cost V 4 bases and J 4 bases; bases outside gene matches: 10. Germline V CDR1 and CDR2: SGHTA, FQGTGA. This CDR3 has 16 amino acids. Here the CDR3 reads CASSYLGTRDSDTQYF. CDR3 nucleotides: TGTGCCAGCAGCTACCTCGGGACTAGGGATTCAGATACGCAGTATTTT.

The chain recombines TRBV10-3 with TRBJ2-1; 9 bases agree with TRBD1. CDR3 length: 17 amino acids. V trimming: 6 bases; J trimming: 5 bases; junction bases outside the gene matches: 14. Germline V gene lookup returns CDR1 ENHRY and CDR2 SYGVKD. The CDR3 loop reads CAISLSAGQGKDNEQFF. The DNA of the CDR3 is TGTGCCATCAGCTTGAGCGCTGGACAGGGGAAAGACAATGAGCAGTTCTTC.

This chain joins TRBV18 and TRBJ2-1, with D hard to call. The germline V gene has CDR1 KGHSH and CDR2 LQKENI. The V and J ends lost 4 bases and 6 bases respectively, with 16 bases between them. This CDR3 region has 15 residues. The CDR3 reads CASSHGQSRGNEQFF. CDR3 bases: TGTGCCAGCTCACATGGTCAAAGCCGAGGCAATGAGCAGTTCTTC.

This rearrangement joins TRBV5-1 to TRBJ2-7; 7 bases match TRBD1. The CDR3 has 13 amino acids. J lost 0 bases, V lost 7 bases, and 4 bases had no gene match. CDR1 is SGHRS, CDR2 YFSETQ, per germline. The CDR3 nucleotides are TGCGCCAGCGGGGACAGAAGCTCCTACGAGCAGTACTTC. Its protein product is CASGDRSSYEQYF.

The J gene is TRBJ2-1, the V gene TRBV9; 13 bases line up with TRBD2. V lost 0 bases to trimming and J lost 8 bases; unmatched junction nucleotides: 8. The CDR3 is made up of 17 amino acids. Germline values: CDR1 SGDLS, CDR2 YYNGEE. The CDR3 loop is CASSVVIGTSGRDEQFF. In nucleotides, the CDR3 is TGTGCCAGCAGCGTAGTAATCGGTACTAGCGGGAGGGATGAGCAGTTCTTC.